This T cell receptor beta chain is drawn from a study of PD-L1 blockade in urothelial cancer (TCRdb year 2017). About the full investigation: Every patient began therapy at some point between 2013 and 2015 and was given atezolizumab 1,200 mg intravenously every 3 weeks. Twenty-five of 29 patients were identified as males with urothelial cancer of bladder origin, and a prior smoking history was reported by 18 of 29 patients. An ECOG performance status of 0 or 1 was recorded for the patients, and 0 to 3 prior chemotherapy regimens had been received by the patients. Blood samples were analyzed at two time points: 3 weeks after treatment start (second dose) and 6 weeks after treatment start. Blood samples yielded a median of roughly 140,000 T cells and approximately 83,000 unique TCRs, with median clonality approximately 0.08. The study, an exploratory multi-omic analysis, examined somatic, immune and clinical correlates of response to PD-L1 blockade with atezolizumab in urothelial cancer. Pretreatment tumor samples and matched peripheral blood, collected serially before and after atezolizumab treatment, underwent TCR sequencing. Progression-free survival longer than 6 months counted as durable clinical benefit, and TCR features were additionally tested against both progression-free and overall survival. In the same patients, whole exome sequencing and RNA sequencing of pretreatment tumors were performed in addition to TCR sequencing. Eight to ten patients achieved durable clinical benefit and some 21 did not. Pretreatment blood TCR-seq was available for 30 or so patients, at least one posttreatment blood collection was obtained for around 25 patients, and tumor TCR-seq was available for around 25 patients. The paper as a whole reports these results and caveats: At 3 weeks after the start of treatment, tumor-associated TCR clones in peripheral blood had expanded more in patients with durable benefit (n ≈ 22, p = 0.022). A pretreatment peripheral blood TCR clonality below the median was linked to improved progression-free and overall survival. Small sample size (n of about 30) and many exploratory analyses mean the results are intended to be hypothesis-generating.

The time point tag for this specimen amounts to: pretreatment peripheral blood. A total of some 30 patients with locally advanced or metastatic urothelial carcinoma, treated at Memorial Sloan Kettering on a trial protocol, made up the cohort. Peripheral blood mononuclear cells were collected pretreatment and during treatment, with between 1 and 8 total time points obtained per patient. The Qiagen DNeasy Blood extraction kit was used to purify genomic DNA from total PBMCs and from tumor samples. PBMCs were collected pretreatment and during treatment, and were isolated and stored as previously described. To estimate absolute template abundance from read counts, synthetic TCR analog templates were spiked into each PCR. Using the immunoSEQ assay, TCRbeta CDR3 regions were amplified from genomic DNA with bias-controlled V and J gene primers. Sequencing of rearranged TCRbeta segments was done at approximately 20X coverage. Regarding the original processing steps: Clustering was used to correct sequencing errors, and CDR3s were annotated against IMGT so that V, D and J genes could be assigned. Only productive TCRbeta rearrangements were used in downstream analyses, excluding out-of-frame or stop-codon sequences. To compute clonality, Shannon entropy was normalized by the log of the number of unique productive sequences and then subtracted from one. Clones differing between time points or between blood and tumor were identified using Fisher's exact test with Benjamini-Hochberg correction, with an adjusted p below 0.01 applied as the threshold. TCRdb took this table from immuneACCESS and kept in-frame rearrangements with V and J called. Such tables lack part of the clones; where checked against another copy, unresolved V genes explain under half of the gap, and the rest is unexplained. V and J calls and clone size are copied from that table; D and trimming were computed from the DNA. The sample includes fewer than 65,000 clones, with 70% to 90% observed a single time. The ten largest clones represent over 1.5% of the sample.

From a lookup of the germline V gene, CDR1 and CDR2 are SGDLS and YYNGEE. The CDR3 numbers 15 residues from cysteine through phenylalanine. Only the CDR3 DNA is retained, 45 bases long and in frame from the first base. Trimming takes 0 bases from V and 4 bases from J, and the germline ends sit 13 bases apart. Points on this clone: Its antigen is currently not known. No base-level quality is on record; no much larger clone is a single base apart.

This receptor was taken from a man in his 70s with urothelial cancer. The input for sequencing was PBMCs, taken around atezolizumab (anti-PD-L1) treatment. In this chain, TRBV9 is recombined with TRBJ1-2; D gene: possibly TRBD1, on 6 matching bases. CDR3 protein: CASSVVDRPFYGYTF. The DNA sequence reads TGTGCCAGCAGCGTAGTCGACAGGCCTTTCTATGGCTACACCTTC. The CDR3, completed at both ends by the reference TRBV9 and TRBJ1-2 genes, gives the full variable domain DSGVTQTPKHLITATGQRVTLRCSPRSGDLSVYWYQQSLDQGLQFLIQYYNGEERAKGNILERFSAQQFPDLHSELNLSSLELGDSALYFCASSVVDRPFYGYTFGSGTRLTVV.